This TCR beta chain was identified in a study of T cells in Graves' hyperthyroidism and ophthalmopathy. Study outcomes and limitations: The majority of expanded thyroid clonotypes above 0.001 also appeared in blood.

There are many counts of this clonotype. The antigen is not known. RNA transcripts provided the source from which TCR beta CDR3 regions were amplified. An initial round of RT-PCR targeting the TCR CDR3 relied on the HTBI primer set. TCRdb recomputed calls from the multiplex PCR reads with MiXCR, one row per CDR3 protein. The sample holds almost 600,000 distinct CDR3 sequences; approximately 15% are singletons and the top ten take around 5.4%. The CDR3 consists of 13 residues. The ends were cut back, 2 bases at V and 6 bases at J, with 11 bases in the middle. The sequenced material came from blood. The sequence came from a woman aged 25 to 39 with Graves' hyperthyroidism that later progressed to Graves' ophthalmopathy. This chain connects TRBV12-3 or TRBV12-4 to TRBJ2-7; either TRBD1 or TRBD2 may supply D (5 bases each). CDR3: CASSLFRGGEQYF. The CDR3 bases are TGTGCCAGCAGTTTATTTCGGGGCGGCGAGCAGTACTTC.